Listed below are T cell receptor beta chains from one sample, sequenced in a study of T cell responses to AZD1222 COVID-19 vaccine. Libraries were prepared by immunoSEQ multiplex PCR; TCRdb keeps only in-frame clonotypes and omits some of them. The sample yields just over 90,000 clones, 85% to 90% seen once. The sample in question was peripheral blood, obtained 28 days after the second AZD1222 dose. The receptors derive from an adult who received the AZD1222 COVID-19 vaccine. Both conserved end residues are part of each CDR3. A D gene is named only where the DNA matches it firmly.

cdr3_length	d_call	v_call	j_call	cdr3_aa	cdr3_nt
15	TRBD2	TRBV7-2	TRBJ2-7	CASSLEGGGPYEQYF	TGTGCCAGCAGCTTAGAGGGCGGGGGGCCCTACGAGCAGTACTTC
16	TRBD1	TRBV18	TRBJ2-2	CASSPFDRALRGELFF	TGTGCCAGCTCACCATTCGACAGGGCCTTAAGAGGGGAGCTGTTTTTT
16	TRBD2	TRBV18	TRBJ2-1	CASSDIAGNSYNEQFF	TGTGCCAGCTCAGATATAGCGGGGAACTCCTACAATGAGCAGTTCTTC
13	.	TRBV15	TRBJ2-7	CATSTGYSYEQYF	TGTGCCACCAGCACAGGGTACTCCTACGAGCAGTACTTC
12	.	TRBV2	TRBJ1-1	CASSVGGPEAFF	TGTGCCAGCAGTGTTGGGGGGCCTGAAGCTTTCTTT
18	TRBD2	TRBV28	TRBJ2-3	CASSLTPWRERWTDTQYF	TGTGCCAGCAGTTTAACTCCCTGGCGGGAGAGATGGACAGATACGCAGTATTTT
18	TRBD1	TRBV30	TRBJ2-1	CAWSVGLLDRSSYNEQFF	TGTGCCTGGAGTGTCGGGCTGCTGGACAGGAGCTCCTACAATGAGCAGTTCTTC
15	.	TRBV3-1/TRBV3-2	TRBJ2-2	CASSQDSGVTGELFF	TGTGCCAGCAGCCAAGATTCAGGGGTCACCGGGGAGCTGTTTTTT
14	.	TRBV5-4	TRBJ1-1	CASSLGQEVAEAFF	TGTGCCAGCAGCTTGGGACAGGAAGTGGCTGAAGCTTTCTTT
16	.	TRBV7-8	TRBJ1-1	CASSLRTRILNTEAFF	TGTGCCAGCAGCCTCAGGACCCGGATATTGAACACTGAAGCTTTCTTT
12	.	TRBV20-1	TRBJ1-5	CSASQSNQPQHF	TGCAGTGCTAGTCAGAGCAATCAGCCCCAGCATTTT
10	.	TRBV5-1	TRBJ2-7	CASSWGEQYF	TGCGCCAGCAGCTGGGGCGAGCAGTACTTC
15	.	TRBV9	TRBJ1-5	CASSVGHSRNQPQHF	TGTGCCAGCAGCGTAGGCCACAGCCGCAATCAGCCCCAGCATTTT
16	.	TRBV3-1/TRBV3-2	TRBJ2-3	CASSPGPGPLTDTQYF	TGTGCCAGCAGCCCAGGCCCGGGACCCCTCACAGATACGCAGTATTTT
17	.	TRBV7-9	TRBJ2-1	CASSPRTAGISYNEQFF	TGTGCCAGCAGCCCCCGGACAGCAGGGATCTCCTACAATGAGCAGTTCTTC
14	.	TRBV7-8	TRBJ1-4	CASSKGQFNEKLFF	TGTGCCAGCAGCAAGGGACAATTCAATGAAAAACTGTTTTTT
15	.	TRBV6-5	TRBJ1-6	CASNRGAFEDSPLHF	TGTGCCAGCAATAGGGGAGCGTTCGAGGATTCACCCCTCCACTTT
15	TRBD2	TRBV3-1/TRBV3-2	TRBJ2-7	CASSQERSGIGEQYF	TGTGCCAGCAGCCAAGAGCGTAGCGGGATAGGCGAGCAGTACTTC
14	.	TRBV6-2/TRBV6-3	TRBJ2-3	CASSSTGPTDTQYF	TGTGCCAGCAGTTCTACGGGCCCCACAGATACGCAGTATTTT
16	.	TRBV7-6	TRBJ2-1	CASSLVDFHSYNEQFF	TGTGCCAGCAGCTTAGTGGACTTCCACTCCTACAATGAGCAGTTCTTC
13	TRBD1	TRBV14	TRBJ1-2	CASSPRTGDGYTF	TGTGCCAGCAGCCCCCGGACAGGGGATGGCTACACCTTC
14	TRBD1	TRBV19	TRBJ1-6	CASTGGSYNSPLHF	TGTGCCAGCACAGGGGGCTCCTATAATTCACCCCTCCACTTT
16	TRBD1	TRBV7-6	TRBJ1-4	CASSLNGQGLGEKLFF	TGTGCCAGCAGCTTAAATGGACAGGGCCTCGGAGAAAAACTGTTTTTT
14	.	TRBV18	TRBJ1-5	CASSPGFGNQPQHF	TGTGCCAGCTCCCCGGGCTTCGGTAATCAGCCCCAGCATTTT